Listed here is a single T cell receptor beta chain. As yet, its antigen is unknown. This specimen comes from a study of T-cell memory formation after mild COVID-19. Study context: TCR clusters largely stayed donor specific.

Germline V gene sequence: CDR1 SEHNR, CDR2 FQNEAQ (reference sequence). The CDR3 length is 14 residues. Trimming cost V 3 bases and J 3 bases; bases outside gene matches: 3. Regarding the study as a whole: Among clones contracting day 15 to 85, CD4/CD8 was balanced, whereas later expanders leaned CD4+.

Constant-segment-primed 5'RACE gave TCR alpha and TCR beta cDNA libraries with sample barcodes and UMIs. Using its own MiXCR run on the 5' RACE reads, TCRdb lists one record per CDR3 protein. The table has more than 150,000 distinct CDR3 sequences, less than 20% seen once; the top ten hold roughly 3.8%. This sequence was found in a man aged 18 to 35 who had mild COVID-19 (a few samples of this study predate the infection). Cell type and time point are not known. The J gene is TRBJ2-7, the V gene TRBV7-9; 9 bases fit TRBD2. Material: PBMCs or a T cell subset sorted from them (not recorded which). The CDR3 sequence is CASSFSSGIYEQYF. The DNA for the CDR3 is TGTGCCAGCAGCTTTTCTAGCGGGATCTACGAGCAGTACTTC.